The rows below give T cell receptor beta chains drawn from one sample of a study of blood T cell repertoires in COVID-19. The assay was immunoSEQ multiplex PCR, and TCRdb's table has in-frame clones only and misses some. This table holds some 260,000 clones, over 70% found once. The sequenced sample was peripheral blood. Receptors originate from a woman aged 65 to 85 with COVID-19, enrolled during active disease. CDR3s leave out the opening cysteine and the closing phenylalanine or tryptophan. The size field is filled for only some rows; it gives once, few, many or a size class.

V	J	size	CDR3
TRBV7-3	TRBJ2-2	-	ASSPLASGTGELF
TRBV19	TRBJ2-7	-	ASSIGRGRSYEQY
TRBV18	TRBJ1-6	-	ASSRDSSYNSPLH
TRBV29-1	TRBJ1-1	few	SGLTGGTEAF
TRBV24-1	TRBJ1-2	-	ATSDRGFNYGYT
TRBV6-5	TRBJ1-4	-	ASSRTGTFNEKLF
TRBV7-9	TRBJ1-4	-	ASSPDSQATNEKLF
TRBV5-4	TRBJ1-2	-	ASSLLTGANYGYT
TRBV2	TRBJ1-2	-	ASSEGWTGDYGYT
TRBV25-1	TRBJ1-6	-	ASRKGHGNSPLH
TRBV11-2	TRBJ2-2	-	ASSMTSGNTGELF
TRBV9	TRBJ1-6	-	ASVEGAQTNSPLH
TRBV7-8	TRBJ2-5	-	ASSLGQQETQY
TRBV9	TRBJ2-2	-	ASSVGGMRVKTGELF
TRBV19	TRBJ1-1	-	ASSMAAGSNTEAF
TRBV29-1	TRBJ2-1	-	SVVPGLADYNEQF
TRBV5-4	TRBJ1-4	-	ASSLTGGGEKLF
TRBV4-1	TRBJ2-7	-	ASSQPGTGTYEQY
TRBV28	TRBJ1-2	-	ASGSNYGYT
TRBV6-5	TRBJ2-7	-	ASNPGAVVYEQY
TRBV19	TRBJ1-3	-	ASTTGQVVDTIY
TRBV7-9	TRBJ2-5	-	ASSLSPGQSSFKGTQY
TRBV2	TRBJ2-7	once	ASKGTGYYEQY
TRBV19	TRBJ2-2	-	ASSTTGTGTGELF
TRBV19	TRBJ1-6	-	ASRRGQENSPLH
TRBV2	TRBJ1-2	-	ASRGTGGADGYT
TRBV27	TRBJ1-2	once	ASRKNFGEGISGGYT
TRBV7-9	TRBJ2-7	-	ASSLALGAGPTYEQY
TRBV5-1	TRBJ1-1	-	ASSRNPGYTEAF
TRBV3-1/TRBV3-2	TRBJ2-2	-	ASSQPGRGYTGELF
TRBV30	TRBJ1-2	-	AWSVPRTGGGYGYT
TRBV7-9	TRBJ2-5	-	ASSLSGPETQY
TRBV6-2/TRBV6-3	TRBJ1-1	-	ASSYLRIGLRRETEAF
TRBV3-1/TRBV3-2	TRBJ2-5	few	ASSQRGRGETQY
TRBV29-1	TRBJ2-1	-	SVVTGEGEQF
TRBV15	TRBJ2-5	-	ATRGLSETQY
TRBV5-1	TRBJ2-1	-	ASSPTTSGIREQF
TRBV7-2	TRBJ2-1	-	ASSLRLAGVNEQF
TRBV9	TRBJ1-3	-	ASSVLDRAGNTIY
TRBV28	TRBJ2-5	-	ASRGGGTQY
TRBV21-1	TRBJ1-5	-	AIRRPLTLPKQGRIALSNQPQH
TRBV10-3	TRBJ1-1	-	AISAQGDTEAF
TRBV2	TRBJ1-3	-	ASGGQGTGNTIY
TRBV5-1	TRBJ2-1	-	ASSLMGGDEQF
TRBV19	TRBJ1-1	-	ASSILDRGGFTEAF
TRBV5-6	TRBJ2-7	few	ASSFVTSGYEQY
TRBV6-6	TRBJ2-1	-	ASSYSTSYNEQF
TRBV2	TRBJ1-5	few	ASRGQGSNQPQH
TRBV21-1	TRBJ1-1	-	SRVMNTEAF
TRBV4-1	TRBJ2-7	once	ASSRWVGGGDEQY
TRBV3-1/TRBV3-2	TRBJ1-4	-	ASSRGEKLF
TRBV21-1	TRBJ1-2	-	ASSKGIGADYGYT
TRBV29-1	TRBJ2-3	-	SFAGQGITDTQY